A single sample is the source of the 26 T cell receptor beta chains below, sequenced in a study of cytomegalovirus exposure and HLA in healthy donors. PCR employed 60 Vbeta and 13 Jbeta primers. TCRdb's table, derived via immunoSEQ multiplex PCR, lists solely in-frame clones and lacks some. The table lists about 140,000 clones, 80% of them singletons. The sample comprised PBMCs. The origin of the receptors is a man in his forties or fifties in good health and CMV-seronegative.

The chain links TRBV6-5 to TRBJ2-1; 9 bases are shared with TRBD2. Germline trimming cut 8 bases from V and 7 bases from J; bases unmatched to any gene: 6. This CDR3 has 13 residues. The germline CDR1 and CDR2 sequences are MNHEY and SVGAGI. The chain's CDR3 is CASRSGGHNEQFF. The CDR3, as DNA: TGTGCCAGCCGCAGCGGGGGGCATAATGAGCAGTTCTTC.

The genes are TRBV5-5 and TRBJ2-4, with D possibly TRBD2 on 6 matching bases. V lost 4 bases and J lost 7, with 18 bases in between. Germline assignment: CDR1 SGHKS and CDR2 YYEKEE (reference sequence). The CDR3 runs 15 residues. CDR3 amino acids: CASSPWGEFRNIQYF. In nucleotides, the CDR3 is TGTGCCAGCAGCCCTTGGGGGGAATTCAGGAACATTCAGTACTTC.

This clone was counted a single time. The V and J genes are TRBV2 and TRBJ2-3; 10 bases agree with TRBD2. The CDR3 spans 15 residues. In germline, CDR1 is SNHLY, CDR2 FYNNEI. V shed 7 bases and J 2 bases; nucleotides not matched to a gene: 6. The CDR3 DNA sequence: TGTGCCAGCAACAGCGGGGGGGAATACACAGATACGCAGTATTTT. It translates to CASNSGGEYTDTQYF.

J is TRBJ2-1 and V is TRBV7-9; 7 bases line up with TRBD2. The CDR3 loop spans 14 amino acids. The V and J ends lost 3 bases and 8 bases, in that order; junction bases with no gene match: 7. CDR1 and CDR2 from the germline V gene are SEHNR and FQNEAQ (reference sequence). CDR3 loop: CASSFRTRMDEQFF. The CDR3 DNA sequence: TGTGCCAGCAGCTTCAGGACTAGAATGGATGAGCAGTTCTTC.

The V and J genes are TRBV9 and TRBJ2-1; D is unresolved. V was trimmed by 3 bases and J by 6 bases, leaving 13 bases between them. Germline CDR1 SGDLS, CDR2 YYNGEE. The CDR3 covers 14 residues. The CDR3 region is CASSGSPASNEQFF. The DNA for the CDR3 is TGTGCCAGCAGCGGATCACCGGCTAGCAATGAGCAGTTCTTC.

Worth noting for this clone: The sample carries other DNA sequences with the same CDR3. This rearrangement joins TRBV4-2 to TRBJ2-5; D possibly corresponds to TRBD2 (5 bases). From germline, CDR1 is LGHNA and CDR2 YNFKEQ. V gave up 0 bases and J gave up 2 bases, with 7 bases separating them. CDR3 size: 14 residues. CDR3 residues: CASSQEGGQETQYF. DNA of the CDR3: TGTGCCAGCAGCCAAGAAGGAGGTCAAGAGACCCAGTACTTC.

This chain links TRBV14 with TRBJ2-2; TRBD2 might be the D (5 bases). The CDR3 totals 15 residues. Germline V gene data show CDR1 as SGHDN and CDR2 as FVKESK. The V end lost 3 bases, the J end lost 0 bases, and 8 bases lay between the germline ends. DNA for the CDR3: TGTGCCAGCAGCCAGAGAGGGACGAACACCGGGGAGCTGTTTTTT. Translating gives CASSQRGTNTGELFF.

V usage is TRBV21-1 and J usage is TRBJ1-1. TRBV21-1 is an annotated pseudogene. This CDR3 is built from 10 residues. For the CDR3, the DNA is TGTGCCAACACTAGGGCTGAAGCTTTCTTT. Translated: CANTRAEAFF.

This sequence joins TRBV11-2 and TRBJ2-6, with TRBD1 matching 9 bases. Trimming removed 4 bases from V and 0 bases from J; junction bases left unmatched: 7. The CDR3 is made up of 18 amino acids. Germline CDR1 reads SGHAT; CDR2 reads FQNNGV. DNA of the CDR3: TGTGCCAGCAGCTCAGGACCGGGACAGGGCTCTGGGGCCAACGTCCTGACTTTC. Its protein is CASSSGPGQGSGANVLTF.

This rearrangement joins TRBV7-2 to TRBJ2-1, with D perhaps TRBD1 (6 bases). Germline CDR1 reads SGHTA; CDR2 reads FQGNSA. The CDR3 sequence is 14 residues long. V was shortened by 1 base and J by 9 bases, with 13 bases between the two germline ends. The CDR3 protein is CASSLGRGFGEQFF. The DNA of the CDR3 is TGTGCCAGCAGCTTAGGCAGGGGATTTGGTGAGCAGTTCTTC.

In DNA, the CDR3 is TGTGCCAGCAGATTGAACACCGGGACAGGACCCTCCTACGAGCAGTACTTC. This translates into CASRLNTGTGPSYEQYF. This sequence joins TRBV28 and TRBJ2-7, with 8 bases fitting TRBD1. CDR3 length: 17 amino acids. V dropped 6 bases and J dropped 0; count of bases not matched to a gene: 13. Germline loops: CDR1 MDHEN, CDR2 SYDVKM.

This clone was detected a few times. The rearrangement uses TRBV5-1 and TRBJ1-6, with a possible D match to TRBD1 (5 bases). The germline V and J ends were trimmed by 0 bases and 0 bases, with 10 bases remaining between them. CDR1 is SGHRS, CDR2 YFSETQ, per germline. The CDR3 is made up of 17 amino acids. CDR3 sequence reads: CASSLGRGSSYNSPLHF. The DNA of the CDR3 is TGCGCCAGCAGCTTGGGAAGGGGAAGCTCCTATAATTCACCCCTCCACTTT.

The chain is built from TRBV11-3 and TRBJ2-2; 7 bases align to TRBD2. The CDR3 loop spans 15 amino acids. Germline loops: CDR1 SGHNT, CDR2 YENEEA. Trimming removed 0 bases from V and 4 bases from J; junction bases left unmatched: 2. The CDR3 DNA sequence: TGTGCCAGCAGCTTAGATTTAGCGGGCACCGGGGAGCTGTTTTTT. Its protein product is CASSLDLAGTGELFF.

This clone was seen only a few times. The chain couples TRBV7-4 to TRBJ2-7; 7 bases are shared with TRBD2. After removal of 4 bases from V and 4 bases from J, the junction contained 10 bases not matched to a gene. Germline-derived CDR1 and CDR2 are SGHVT and SQSDAQ. This CDR3 is built from 15 residues. The CDR3 bases are TGTGCCAGCAGCTATCTCCGGGACTACACTTACGAGCAGTACTTC. This codes for CASSYLRDYTYEQYF.

This clone was counted between two and nine times. CDR3 amino acids: CASSVVGGPGELFF. CDR3 nucleotides: TGTGCCAGCAGCGTAGTTGGGGGCCCCGGGGAGCTGTTTTTT. This chain joins TRBV9 and TRBJ2-2; TRBD1 might be the D (6 bases). Deletions cut 0 bases from V and 6 bases from J, with 9 bases between. This CDR3 spans 14 amino acids. The V gene's germline CDR1 is SGDLS and CDR2 YYNGEE.

The V gene is TRBV7-9, the J gene TRBJ2-3, with 11 bases lining up with TRBD2. Trimming removed 3 bases from V and 9 bases from J; junction bases left unmatched: 20. CDR1 is SEHNR and CDR2 is FQNEAQ in the germline V gene (reference sequence). The CDR3 is 19 amino acids. In DNA form, the CDR3 reads TGTGCCAGCAGCTTTCTGCAGCTTAGCGGGAGGGCCGGAGGGGAGACGCAGTATTTT. Its translation is CASSFLQLSGRAGGETQYF.

The chain is built from TRBV7-7 and TRBJ2-7, with D possibly matching TRBD2 (6 bases). V lost 5 bases and J lost 0, with 14 bases in between. The V gene's germline CDR1 is SSHAT and CDR2 FNYEAQ (reference sequence). The CDR3 runs 15 residues. The CDR3 reads CASSQGLGSSYEQYF. The DNA of the CDR3 is TGTGCCAGCAGCCAGGGACTGGGGAGCTCCTACGAGCAGTACTTC. Based on the CDR3 plus reference TRBV7-7 and TRBJ2-7, the full variable domain is GAGVSQSPRYKVTKRGQDVTLRCDPISSHATLYWYQQALGQGPEFLTYFNYEAQPDKSGLPSDRFSAERPEGSISTLTIQRTEQRDSAMYRCASSQGLGSSYEQYFGPGTRLTVT.

As DNA, the CDR3 is TGCAGCGCCACTACCCCAAGGAACAATGAGCAGTTCTTC. This translates into CSATTPRNNEQFF. The gene calls are TRBV29-1 and TRBJ2-1; D unresolved. In germline, CDR1 is SQVTM, CDR2 ANQGSEA. The CDR3 has 13 amino acids. V was pared by 7 bases and J by 5 bases, with 15 bases between.

The chain couples TRBV11-2 to TRBJ1-2, with D unclear. The CDR3 is 12 amino acids. Germline V gene data show CDR1 as SGHAT and CDR2 as FQNNGV. The ends were cut back, 1 base at V and 3 bases at J, with 3 bases in the middle. The CDR3 sequence is CASSLGDYGYTF. For the CDR3, the DNA is TGTGCCAGCAGCTTAGGCGACTATGGCTACACCTTC.

This chain links TRBV30 with TRBJ1-5; perhaps TRBD1 as D (5 bases). The CDR3 sequence is 14 residues long. From germline, CDR1 is GTSNPN and CDR2 SVGIG (reference sequence). Trimming stripped 2 bases from V and 3 bases from J, with 11 bases between. The CDR3 loop reads CAWSLGDYNQPQHF. CDR3 DNA sequence: TGTGCCTGGAGTTTAGGGGATTACAATCAGCCCCAGCATTTT.

This chain joins TRBV19 and TRBJ1-5; maybe TRBD1 (6 bases). The CDR3 loop spans 14 amino acids. Per germline, CDR1 LNHDA and CDR2 SQIVND (reference sequence). V was pared by 8 bases and J by 0 bases, with 11 bases between. CDR3 in amino acids: CASQGQYSNQPQHF. The CDR3 coding sequence is TGTGCCAGTCAAGGACAGTATAGCAATCAGCCCCAGCATTTT.

The chain employs TRBV5-5 and TRBJ2-7; D might be TRBD2 (5 bases). Trimming removed 1 base from V and 5 bases from J, with 22 bases in between. Germline assignment: CDR1 SGHKS and CDR2 YYEKEE (reference sequence). The CDR3 extends over 17 amino acids. The CDR3 protein is CASSLRWMRDRTHEQYF. Written as DNA, the CDR3 is TGTGCCAGCAGCTTGAGGTGGATGAGGGATAGAACCCACGAGCAGTACTTC.

This chain joins TRBV4-2 and TRBJ2-7; perhaps TRBD1 as D (5 bases). Germline V CDR1 and CDR2: LGHNA, YNFKEQ. CDR3 length: 13 residues. With 2 bases removed from V and 6 bases from J, the gap between germline ends came to 11 bases. This CDR3 reads CASSQSRTSEQYF. The CDR3 nucleotides read TGTGCCAGCAGCCAAAGTAGGACATCCGAGCAGTACTTC.

The V and J genes are TRBV9 and TRBJ2-2; D is unclear. V was shortened by 4 bases and J by 4 bases, with 5 bases between the two germline ends. Germline CDR1 reads SGDLS; CDR2 reads YYNGEE. The CDR3 loop spans 12 amino acids. The CDR3 DNA follows: TGTGCCAGCAGCTTTCTCACCGGGGAGCTGTTTTTT. Translating it yields CASSFLTGELFF. The full variable domain, with the rest looked up from reference TRBV9 and TRBJ2-2, is DSGVTQTPKHLITATGQRVTLRCSPRSGDLSVYWYQQSLDQGLQFLIQYYNGEERAKGNILERFSAQQFPDLHSELNLSSLELGDSALYFCASSFLTGELFFGEGSRLTVL.

The genes are TRBV5-6 and TRBJ1-6; D gene uncertain. Per germline, CDR1 SGHDT and CDR2 YYEEEE. Trimming cost V 6 bases and J 7 bases, with 20 bases left between them. This CDR3 region has 16 residues. In DNA, the CDR3 is TGTGCCAGCAACAACGAGCGGGGAGTATTGAATTCACCCCTCCACTTT. It encodes CASNNERGVLNSPLHF.

This chain connects TRBV15 to TRBJ2-2; TRBD1 aligns across 10 bases. Per the germline V gene, CDR1 is LNHNV and CDR2 is YYDKDF (reference sequence). The CDR3 runs 18 residues. With 1 base clipped from V and 4 bases from J, the junction kept 9 bases outside the gene matches. Here the CDR3 DNA reads TGTGCCACCAGCAGAGGGACAGGGGGAACCCTAGGCACCGGGGAGCTGTTTTTT. This sequence encodes CATSRGTGGTLGTGELFF.